These 6 T cell receptor beta chains were all obtained from the same sample, sequenced in a study of T cells in Graves' hyperthyroidism and ophthalmopathy. Researchers took RNA transcripts and amplified the TCR beta CDR3 regions from them. HTBI primers were employed in a first-round RT-PCR of the TCR CDR3. Each CDR3 protein gets one entry after TCRdb re-called the multiplex PCR reads with MiXCR. The sample comprises around 700,000 distinct CDR3 sequences, approximately 18% of which are singletons, and 16% rests with the top ten. Sequencing input: blood. The receptor source for this set is a woman between 45 and 65 years old with Graves' hyperthyroidism that later progressed to Graves' ophthalmopathy.

This clonotype showed up many times. The chain has TRBV6-1 and TRBJ1-2; D gene uncertain. The CDR3 covers 14 residues. V lost 5 bases and J 4 bases, leaving 14 bases between the germline ends. Per the germline V gene, CDR1 is MNHNS and CDR2 is SASEGT. The CDR3 reads CASSYDHRGYGYTF. The CDR3 nucleotides are TGTGCCAGCAGTTACGACCACCGAGGCTATGGCTACACCTTC.

The sample holds many counts of this clonotype. This rearrangement joins TRBV5-1 to TRBJ2-2; D tentatively fits TRBD1 or TRBD2 (5 bases each). This CDR3 comprises 16 residues. The germline CDR1 and CDR2 sequences are SGHRS and YFSETQ. V was pared by 0 bases and J by 4 bases, with 13 bases between. CDR3 loop: CASSLAGTWGTGELFF. The CDR3 bases are TGCGCCAGCAGCTTGGCCGGGACCTGGGGCACCGGGGAGCTGTTTTTT.

The rearrangement joins TRBV6-2 or TRBV6-3 to TRBJ1-5; D gene unclear. Trimming took 8 bases from V and 3 from J, leaving 8 bases between them. Per germline, CDR1 MNHEY and CDR2 SVGEGT. This CDR3 contains 12 residues. The CDR3 is CASWSDNQPQHF. In DNA, the CDR3 is TGTGCCAGCTGGTCGGACAATCAGCCCCAGCATTTT.

This clonotype was found a few times. The chain recombines TRBV12-3 or TRBV12-4 with TRBJ2-5, with 8 nucleotides matching TRBD1. The CDR3 runs 14 residues. V trimming: 8 bases; J trimming: 7 bases; junction bases outside the gene matches: 12. The CDR3 is CASGADREHGTQYF. DNA of the CDR3: TGTGCCAGCGGGGCGGACAGGGAACACGGGACCCAGTACTTC.

V and J are TRBV6-5 and TRBJ1-1, with a weak D call TRBD1 (6 bases). The CDR3 extends over 13 amino acids. Germline values: CDR1 MNHEY, CDR2 SVGAGI. V lost 2 bases and J 3 bases, leaving 7 bases between the germline ends. This CDR3 is CASSYQGHTEAFF. CDR3 in DNA: TGTGCCAGCAGTTACCAGGGGCACACTGAAGCTTTCTTT.

V gene TRBV20-1 combines with J gene TRBJ2-2; weak D call: TRBD2 (6 bases). Germline V lookup: CDR1 DFQATT, CDR2 SNEGSKA (reference sequence). This CDR3 comprises 17 residues. Trimming stripped 4 bases from V and 4 bases from J, with 22 bases between. This CDR3 is CSATEEAGTGSTGELFF. In DNA, the CDR3 is TGCAGTGCTACAGAAGAAGCCGGGACCGGGAGCACCGGGGAGCTGTTTTTT.